This entry describes one T cell receptor beta chain. No cognate antigen has been identified for it. Nothing much larger sits one base from this clone, and base qualities are not available. Inclusive of the bounding cysteine and phenylalanine, the CDR3 is 15 residues long. Here the CDR3 DNA is all that survives: 45 bases in frame from base 1. The germline ends are 15 bases apart after V is trimmed by 0 bases and J by 5 bases. The germline V gene specifies SGHRS as CDR1 and YFSETQ as CDR2. The library came from the immunoSEQ multiplex PCR assay. The table was pulled from immuneACCESS by TCRdb, which kept in-frame rearrangements only. Such tables lose some clones; where checked, under half of the loss comes from unresolved V genes, and the rest has no known cause. The sample table contains more than 65,000 clones; only one count was recorded for more than 75% of them. The top ten clonotypes cover about 16% of the sample.

The data stem from a study of control samples from healthy donors and cancer patients (dated by TCRdb to the early 2020s). The sequence was collected from a man in his fifties or sixties in good health. The material sequenced was blood. In this chain, TRBV5-1 is recombined with TRBJ2-7; TRBD1 is possibly the D segment (5 matching bases). The DNA reads TGCGCCAGCAGCTTGGCCAACGGTGGCAGGGACGAGCAGTACTTC. Translated, it gives CASSLANGGRDEQYF.